The 21 T cell receptor beta chains presented below share a single source sample, sequenced in a study of cytomegalovirus exposure and HLA in healthy donors. Use of 60 Vbeta and 13 Jbeta primers characterized the PCR. Method: immunoSEQ multiplex PCR; TCRdb's copy keeps in-frame clones and lacks some. The sample has about 220,000 clones; 82% are singletons. The sequencing input was PBMCs. These receptors all come from a man between 35 and 55 years old in good health and CMV-seropositive.

The J gene is TRBJ1-2, the V gene TRBV5-8, with D unclear. Germline lookup yields CDR1 SGHTS and CDR2 YDEGEE. There are 13 residues in the CDR3. V was trimmed by 5 bases and J by 5 bases, leaving 13 bases between them. The CDR3 sequence is CASRPGWAYGYTF. The CDR3 DNA reads TGTGCCAGCAGACCCGGATGGGCATATGGCTACACCTTC. Combining the CDR3 with reference TRBV5-8 and TRBJ1-2 gives the whole variable domain EAGVTQSPTHLIKTRGQQATLRCSPISGHTSVYWYQQALGLGLQFLLWYDEGEERNRGNFPPRFSGRQFPNYSSELNVNALELEDSALYLCASRPGWAYGYTFGSGTRLTVV.

The rearrangement joins TRBV7-9 to TRBJ1-1; no firm D call. Trimming shortened V by 8 bases and J by 2 bases, and 6 bases separated the two germline ends. CDR3 length: 11 amino acids. Germline CDR1 reads SEHNR; CDR2 reads FQNEAQ (reference sequence). CDR3 sequence (DNA): TGTGCCAGCCAGGCCAACACTGAAGCTTTCTTT. Its protein product is CASQANTEAFF. Drawing the rest from reference TRBV7-9 and TRBJ1-1, the complete variable domain is DTGVSQNPRHKITKRGQNVTFRCDPISEHNRLYWYRQTLGQGPEFLTYFQNEAQLEKSRLLSDRFSAERPKGSFSTLEIQRTEQGDSAMYLCASQANTEAFFGQGTRLTVV.

This clone was detected once. The chain employs TRBV27 and TRBJ2-2; D remains unclear. Germline CDR1 is MNHEY and CDR2 is SMNVEV (reference sequence). The CDR3 runs 12 residues. V was cut by 3 bases and J by 5 bases, with 4 bases left in between. CDR3 DNA: TGTGCCAGCAGTTTCGGGACCGGGGAGCTGTTTTTT. Protein sequence: CASSFGTGELFF.

This clone was seen only a few times. The genes are TRBV19 and TRBJ2-3; 7 bases match TRBD2. CDR1 is LNHDA, CDR2 SQIVND, per germline (reference sequence). Unmatched junction bases numbered 4, after V lost 7 bases and J lost 0 bases. The CDR3 contains 14 residues. The CDR3 DNA reads as TGTGCCAGTATCGAGCGGGGAAGCACAGATACGCAGTATTTT. It translates to CASIERGSTDTQYF.

The V gene is TRBV4-1, the J gene TRBJ1-1; D remains ambiguous. This CDR3 spans 14 amino acids. CDR1 is MGHRA and CDR2 is YSYEKL in the germline V gene. Trimming removed 0 bases from V and 2 bases from J, with 7 bases in between. The CDR3 loop is CASSQDHTNTEAFF. DNA for the CDR3: TGCGCCAGCAGCCAAGATCACACCAACACTGAAGCTTTCTTT.

The chain uses TRBV6-6 and TRBJ1-5, with TRBD1 as a possible D gene (5 bases). The CDR3 loop spans 12 amino acids. V dropped 11 bases and J dropped 3 bases, with 11 bases sitting between them. Germline assignment: CDR1 MNHNY and CDR2 SVGAGI (reference sequence). The CDR3 DNA is TGTGCCGTGGGGCGGCACAATCAGCCCCAGCATTTT. The encoded protein is CAVGRHNQPQHF.

The chain employs TRBV5-4 and TRBJ1-1, with D unclear. The CDR3 runs 14 residues. The germline CDR1 and CDR2 sequences are SGHNT and YYREEE (reference sequence). Between the trimmed V and J ends, which lost 1 base and 1 base, there was a span of 8 bases. The CDR3 DNA follows: TGTGCCAGCAGCTTGAGTGCCGGGAACACTGAAGCTTTCTTT. Translating it yields CASSLSAGNTEAFF.

V gene TRBV29-1 combines with J gene TRBJ2-3; no clear D gene. This CDR3 has 11 residues. Germline V gene lookup returns CDR1 SQVTM and CDR2 ANQGSEA. V lost 6 bases and J 3 bases, leaving 7 bases between the germline ends. The CDR3 DNA reads as TGCAGCGTAGCCTTTACAGATACGCAGTATTTT. It yields the protein CSVAFTDTQYF.

The chain employs TRBV11-2 and TRBJ2-7; TRBD2 agrees at 8 bases. The V gene's germline CDR1 is SGHAT and CDR2 FQNNGV. The CDR3 is made up of 16 amino acids. V was clipped by 5 bases and J by 3 bases; unmatched bases: 12. The CDR3 nucleotides read TGTGCCAGCAGCCCCGCGAGCAGCGGGAGATTCTACGAGCAGTACTTC. It specifies CASSPASSGRFYEQYF.

As concerns this clone: The same CDR3 is also encoded by other DNA sequences in this sample. The rearrangement links TRBV9 to TRBJ2-7; D is possibly TRBD1 (6 bases). Deletions cut 3 bases from V and 5 bases from J, with 9 bases between. CDR3 length: 12 amino acids. Looked up from germline, CDR1 is SGDLS and CDR2 is YYNGEE. The CDR3 loop is CASSGPGDEQYF. The DNA for the CDR3 is TGTGCCAGCAGCGGACCAGGGGACGAGCAGTACTTC.

This chain uses TRBV9 with TRBJ2-3; D not resolved. Germline V gene sequence: CDR1 SGDLS, CDR2 YYNGEE. V lost 0 bases and J lost 3, with 5 bases in between. The CDR3 extends over 13 amino acids. The CDR3 sequence is CASSVATTDTQYF. Written as DNA, the CDR3 is TGTGCCAGCAGCGTAGCTACGACAGATACGCAGTATTTT.

The chain links TRBV11-3 to TRBJ2-1; D is ambiguous. There are 14 residues in the CDR3. CDR1 and CDR2 (germline): SGHNT, YENEEA. Trimming took off 2 bases at V and 7 bases at J, with 12 bases between the two ends. The CDR3 region is CASSLSTVWNEQFF. CDR3 DNA sequence: TGTGCCAGCAGCTTAAGTACGGTTTGGAATGAGCAGTTCTTC.

The genes are TRBV11-3 and TRBJ2-1; perhaps TRBD2 as D (5 bases). The CDR3 contains 13 residues. Trimming stripped 2 bases from V and 7 bases from J, with 9 bases between. CDR1 is SGHNT, CDR2 YENEEA, per germline. Here the CDR3 DNA reads TGTGCCAGCAGCTTACCAGCGGAGAATGAGCAGTTCTTC. Protein: CASSLPAENEQFF.

CDR3 nucleotide sequence: TGTGCCAGCAGCGTAGCAGTATCCCCCTACGAGCAGTACTTC. Its protein product is CASSVAVSPYEQYF. The V call is TRBV9, the J call TRBJ2-7; D gene unclear. Trimming removed 0 bases from V and 2 bases from J, with 9 bases in between. Looked up from germline, CDR1 is SGDLS and CDR2 is YYNGEE. This CDR3 spans 14 amino acids.

The chain couples TRBV27 to TRBJ1-2; no clear D. Trimming removed 5 bases from V and 5 bases from J, with 12 bases in between. This CDR3 has 13 amino acids. Germline lookup yields CDR1 MNHEY and CDR2 SMNVEV (reference sequence). The CDR3 sequence is CASSDGVLYGYTF. The CDR3 DNA sequence: TGTGCCAGCAGTGACGGAGTTCTTTATGGCTACACCTTC.

This clone was counted a single time. DNA of the CDR3: TGTGCCAGCAGCTTGGGACCGGGACAGCAAGAGACCCAGTACTTC. It encodes CASSLGPGQQETQYF. J is TRBJ2-5 and V is TRBV5-4; 7 bases agree with TRBD1. V was pared by 0 bases and J by 2 bases, with 4 bases of the junction left unmatched. The CDR3 sequence is 15 residues long. Per the germline V gene, CDR1 is SGHNT and CDR2 is YYREEE (reference sequence).

This clone was observed a handful of times. This chain joins TRBV29-1 and TRBJ1-2, with a possible D match to TRBD1 (5 bases). The CDR3 runs to 12 residues. Trimming pared 3 bases from V and 2 bases from J, leaving 7 bases between. Per germline, CDR1 SQVTM and CDR2 ANQGSEA. CDR3 DNA: TGCAGCGTTGATTCAGGGAACTATGGCTACACCTTC. It codes for CSVDSGNYGYTF.

This sequence joins TRBV5-1 and TRBJ2-7, with 8 bases fitting TRBD2. Germline lookup yields CDR1 SGHRS and CDR2 YFSETQ. This CDR3 is built from 14 residues. J was trimmed by 5 bases and V by 0 bases; bases with no gene match: 4. CDR3 sequence reads: CASSLVGTSNEQYF. CDR3 in DNA: TGCGCCAGCAGCTTGGTTGGGACTAGTAACGAGCAGTACTTC.

The chain has TRBV25-1 and TRBJ2-5; tentative D call: TRBD1 (6 bases). The CDR3 is 14 amino acids. V was trimmed by 2 bases and J by 3 bases, leaving 10 bases between them. CDR1 is MGHDK and CDR2 is SYGVNS in the germline V gene. Here the CDR3 reads CASSEPDREETQYF. The CDR3 nucleotides are TGTGCCAGCAGTGAACCGGACAGAGAAGAGACCCAGTACTTC.

J is TRBJ1-1 and V is TRBV29-1; D is unresolved. The V end lost 0 bases, the J end lost 2 bases, and 13 bases lay between the germline ends. CDR3 length equals 15 residues. Germline V gene sequence: CDR1 SQVTM, CDR2 ANQGSEA. CDR3 sequence: CSVEDPARRNTEAFF. The DNA of the CDR3 is TGCAGCGTTGAAGATCCCGCTCGGAGAAACACTGAAGCTTTCTTT.

This rearrangement joins TRBV14 to TRBJ2-7; D ambiguous. CDR3 length: 14 amino acids. The V gene's germline CDR1 is SGHDN and CDR2 FVKESK. V was shortened by 0 bases and J by 2 bases, with 8 bases between the two germline ends. The CDR3 nucleotides read TGTGCCAGCAGCCAAGATTCACAGACCTACGAGCAGTACTTC. As protein: CASSQDSQTYEQYF. Filled out from reference TRBV14 and TRBJ2-7, the complete variable domain reads EAGVTQFPSHSVIEKGQTVTLRCDPISGHDNLYWYRRVMGKEIKFLLHFVKESKQDESGMPNNRFLAERTGGTYSTLKVQPAELEDSGVYFCASSQDSQTYEQYFGPGTRLTVT.